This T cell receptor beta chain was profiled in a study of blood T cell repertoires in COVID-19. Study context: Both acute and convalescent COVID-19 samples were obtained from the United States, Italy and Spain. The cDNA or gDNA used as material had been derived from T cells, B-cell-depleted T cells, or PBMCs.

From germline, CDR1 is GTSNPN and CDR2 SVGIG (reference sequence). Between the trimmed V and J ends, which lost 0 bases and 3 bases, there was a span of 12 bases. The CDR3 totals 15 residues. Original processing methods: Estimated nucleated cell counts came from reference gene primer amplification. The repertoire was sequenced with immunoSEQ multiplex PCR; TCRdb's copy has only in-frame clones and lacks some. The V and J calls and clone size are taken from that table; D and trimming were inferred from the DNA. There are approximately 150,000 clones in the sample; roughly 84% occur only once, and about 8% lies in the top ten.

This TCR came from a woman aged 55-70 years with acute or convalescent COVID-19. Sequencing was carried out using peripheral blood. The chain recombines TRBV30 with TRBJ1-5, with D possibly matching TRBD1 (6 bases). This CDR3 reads CAWSVRRGYNQPQHF. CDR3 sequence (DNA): TGTGCCTGGAGTGTACGCAGGGGTTACAATCAGCCCCAGCATTTT.